This is a list of T cell receptor beta chains from one sample in a study of CD8 T cells in Susac syndrome. One entry per CDR3 protein, called by TCRdb with MiXCR from the immunoSEQ multiplex PCR reads. The sample includes around 170,000 distinct CDR3 sequences, around 95% seen only once; the top ten take 0.075% to 0.1%. Sequencing was carried out using CD4+ T cells from PBMCs. The origin of the receptors is a human donor with Susac syndrome. Both conserved end residues are part of each CDR3. The D gene is left open where the match is weak. Clone size is given for some rows only: seen once, a few or many times, or a class if the clone is expanded.

D gene	V gene	J gene	clone size	CDR3 DNA	CDR3 protein
.	TRBV30	TRBJ2-5	.	TGTGCCTGGAGGGGGAACCAAGAGACCCAGTACTTC	CAWRGNQETQYF
TRBD1	TRBV12-3/TRBV12-4	TRBJ1-5	.	TGTGCCAGCAGTCCGGGGACAGCCCGCGGGCAGCCCCAGCATTTT	CASSPGTARGQPQHF
TRBD1	TRBV30	TRBJ1-5	.	TGTGCCTGGAGTTCCGGGACAGAAAATCAGCCCCAGCATTTT	CAWSSGTENQPQHF
.	TRBV28	TRBJ1-2	.	TGTGCCACGGGACGAGGGGTTGGCTACACCTTC	CATGRGVGYTF
.	TRBV12-3/TRBV12-4	TRBJ2-7	.	TGTGCCAGCAGTTTAGGGGTCGCCCAGGCCGAGCAGTACTTC	CASSLGVAQAEQYF
.	TRBV29-1	TRBJ2-7	.	TGCAGCGTTTCTGGCCTCCACTACGAGCAGTACTTC	CSVSGLHYEQYF
.	TRBV20-1	TRBJ2-1	.	TGCAGTGCCCGTATCTGGGACCACAATGAGCAGTTCTTC	CSARIWDHNEQFF
.	TRBV5-1	TRBJ2-7	.	TGCGCCAGCAGTTGGGGGGTACAGACCTACGAGCAGTACTTC	CASSWGVQTYEQYF
TRBD1	TRBV29-1	TRBJ1-2	.	TGCAGCGTTGAAGGACAGGGTGGTAACTATGGCTACACCTTC	CSVEGQGGNYGYTF
.	TRBV7-3	TRBJ1-1	.	TGTGCCAGCAGCTTCCGAACCACAATGAACACTGAAGCTTTCTTT	CASSFRTTMNTEAFF
.	TRBV9	TRBJ1-5	once	TGTGCCAGCAGCGTAGGGGAGAGCTCTAGTAATCAGCCCCAGCATTTT	CASSVGESSSNQPQHF
.	TRBV6-5	TRBJ2-3	few	TGTGCCAGCAGTTACTCGGGGGCCTTCACAGATACGCAGTATTTT	CASSYSGAFTDTQYF
TRBD2	TRBV6-2/TRBV6-3	TRBJ2-1	.	TGTGCCAGCAGTTACTCTAGGACTAGCGACGATGAGCAGTTCTTC	CASSYSRTSDDEQFF
TRBD1	TRBV5-6	TRBJ1-1	.	TGTGCCAGCATCATAAGGGGGCCGAGCACTGAAGCTTTCTTT	CASIIRGPSTEAFF
TRBD1	TRBV30	TRBJ1-2	.	TGTGCCTGGAGTGTACTGACAGGGGGCAGCGGCTACACCTTC	CAWSVLTGGSGYTF
.	TRBV27	TRBJ1-4	.	TGTGCCAGCAGTTCCTTTGGCCTCTCCAATGAAAAACTGTTTTTT	CASSSFGLSNEKLFF
.	TRBV10-3	TRBJ1-2	.	TGTGCCATCAGTGAGTCTGAACAGGCGGTACCTCCTAACTATGGCTACACCTTC	CAISESEQAVPPNYGYTF
.	TRBV19	TRBJ2-3	.	TGTGCCAGCTCTCCCGCCCCCGCAGGTGACACAGATACGCAGTATTTT	CASSPAPAGDTDTQYF
.	TRBV6-6	TRBJ2-4	.	TGTGCCAGCAGTTACTTCGGGCAGCGAAACATTCAGTACTTC	CASSYFGQRNIQYF
.	TRBV30	TRBJ1-6	.	TGTGCCTGGAGTGGTAGGCAGGGGAATTCACCCCTCCACTTT	CAWSGRQGNSPLHF
.	TRBV20-1	TRBJ2-5	.	TGCAGTGCTAGAGATAGGCTATCAGGGGAGACCCAGTACTTC	CSARDRLSGETQYF
.	TRBV12-3/TRBV12-4	TRBJ2-3	.	TGTGCCAGCAGTCCTCCCTGGAGCACAGATACGCAGTATTTT	CASSPPWSTDTQYF
.	TRBV20-1	TRBJ2-3	.	TGCAGTGCTAGAGTGGCCAGGGCGGACATGAACACAGATACGCAGTATTTT	CSARVARADMNTDTQYF
TRBD1	TRBV19	TRBJ1-2	.	TGTGCCAGTAGTGCAAACCGGGACAGGAATAACTATGGCTACACCTTC	CASSANRDRNNYGYTF
.	TRBV29-1	TRBJ2-5	.	TGCAGCGTTGAGGGGTCGGAAACCCAACAAGAGACCCAGTACTTC	CSVEGSETQQETQYF
.	TRBV20-1	TRBJ2-7	.	TGCAGTGCTAGAGATCCCCAGAGAAGCTCCTACGAGCAGTACTTC	CSARDPQRSSYEQYF
.	TRBV18	TRBJ1-5	.	TGTGCCAGCTCACTAACGCCAGGGGTTACCAATCAGCCCCAGCATTTT	CASSLTPGVTNQPQHF